A selection of T cell receptor beta chains follows, all from one sample in a study of T cell changes during pregnancy in multiple sclerosis. The assay was immunoSEQ multiplex PCR, and TCRdb's table has in-frame clones only and misses some. The sample gives about 38,000 clones, about 94% of which show up once; approximately 0.39% is in the top ten. This sample comprised CD4+ T cells from peripheral blood mononuclear cells, obtained in the second trimester of pregnancy. All receptors derive from a female donor with multiple sclerosis, enrolled in a pregnancy study. Both conserved end residues are part of each CDR3. The order of the fields is V gene, D gene, J gene, clone size, CDR3 DNA, CDR3 protein. The D gene is left open where the match is weak. Rows give clone size only sometimes, using once, few, many, or a class for an expanded clone.

>TRBV30|-|TRBJ1-5|-
TGTGCCTGGAGTCCAGATAGCAATCAGCCCCAGCATTTT
CAWSPDSNQPQHF
>TRBV10-3|TRBD1|TRBJ2-2|-
TGTGCCATCAGTGTATCGCCGGGACAGGGTTACACCGGGGAGCTGTTTTTT
CAISVSPGQGYTGELFF
>TRBV6-5|-|TRBJ1-1|-
TGTGCCAGCAGTTATCAGGGATACGCTTTCTTT
CASSYQGYAFF
>TRBV7-3|TRBD2|TRBJ2-7|-
TGTGCCAGCAGCTTGGGGGGACTAGCGGGAGACGAGCAGTACTTC
CASSLGGLAGDEQYF
>TRBV2|-|TRBJ1-2|-
TGTGCCAGCAGTGGTCAAGGGGAGGGGCTAGACGGCTACACCTTC
CASSGQGEGLDGYTF
>TRBV29-1|TRBD2|TRBJ2-1|-
TGCAGCGTTGTCCCTAGCGGGACCTCCAGGGAGCAGTTCTTC
CSVVPSGTSREQFF
>TRBV28|TRBD1|TRBJ2-7|-
TGTGCCAGCAGGTCCGGGACAGGGGGTGAGAAGCAGTACTTC
CASRSGTGGEKQYF
>TRBV5-1|TRBD1|TRBJ1-2|-
TGCGCCAGCAGCCCTGGGACAGCCTATGGCTACACCTTC
CASSPGTAYGYTF
>TRBV2|-|TRBJ2-5|-
TGTGCCAGCAGTGGTGGGCGCCAAGAGACCCAGTACTTC
CASSGGRQETQYF
>TRBV7-9|TRBD1|TRBJ2-2|-
TGTGCCAGCAGCCCGCATTGGGACAGGGATCGGTCCGGGGAGCTGTTTTTT
CASSPHWDRDRSGELFF
>TRBV7-3|TRBD1|TRBJ2-1|-
TGTGCCAGCGGGACAGGGGGGCCGAGCTCCTACAATGAGCAGTTCTTC
CASGTGGPSSYNEQFF
>TRBV7-9|-|TRBJ1-6|-
TGTGCCAGCAGCTCCCCGGAGTTTTATAATTCACCCCTCCACTTT
CASSSPEFYNSPLHF
>TRBV28|-|TRBJ2-7|-
TGTGCCAGCAGCCTCCTTAGCGTTTCCTACGAGCAGTACTTC
CASSLLSVSYEQYF
>TRBV14|-|TRBJ2-7|-
TGTGCCAGCAGCCAATCCATGGGCAACGGGGACTACGAGCAGTACTTC
CASSQSMGNGDYEQYF
>TRBV7-8|-|TRBJ1-4|once
TGTGCCAGCAGCTTGACTGCAACTAATGAAAAACTGTTTTTT
CASSLTATNEKLFF
>TRBV25-1|-|TRBJ2-7|-
TGTGCCAGCAGTGCACAGGGTTACGAGCAGTACTTC
CASSAQGYEQYF
>TRBV7-9|TRBD1|TRBJ1-5|-
TGTGCCAGCAGCTACGGGACAGGGGTCAATCAGCCCCAGCATTTT
CASSYGTGVNQPQHF
>TRBV5-1|TRBD1|TRBJ1-2|-
TGCGCCAGCAGCTTGGATGGACAGGGAGTCTATGGCTACACCTTC
CASSLDGQGVYGYTF
>TRBV21-1|-|TRBJ1-5|once
TGTGCCAGCGGGGGGAGGACTCAGCCCCAGCATTTT
CASGGRTQPQHF
>TRBV19|-|TRBJ1-1|-
TGTGCCAGTACCCCTTCGTACGGGAACACTGAAGCTTTCTTT
CASTPSYGNTEAFF
>TRBV7-3|TRBD2|TRBJ2-1|-
TGTGCCAGCAGCCTAGGGCGGGGGGCCTCCTACAATGAGCAGTTCTTC
CASSLGRGASYNEQFF
>TRBV4-3|-|TRBJ1-6|-
TGCGCCAGCAGCCAATTAGAGTTCAATTCACCCCTCCACTTT
CASSQLEFNSPLHF
>TRBV6-6|-|TRBJ2-7|-
TGTGCCAGCAGTAAACCCAGGGTAGGCCAGGACGAGCAGTACTTC
CASSKPRVGQDEQYF
>TRBV7-8|-|TRBJ2-1|-
TGTGCCAGCAGCCCGGGAAGCTCCTACAATGAGCAGTTCTTC
CASSPGSSYNEQFF
>TRBV30|-|TRBJ1-1|once
TGTGCCAGGCGGGGGGCGCGGGACACTGAAGCTTTCTTT
CARRGARDTEAFF
>TRBV5-1|-|TRBJ2-5|once
TGCGCCAGCAGCTTGCGAACGGTCAGGGAGACCCAGTACTTC
CASSLRTVRETQYF
>TRBV19|TRBD2|TRBJ2-3|once
TGTGCCAGTAGACTAGCGGGGGGCCTCGATACGCAGTATTTT
CASRLAGGLDTQYF
>TRBV6-5|-|TRBJ2-5|-
TGTGCCAGCAGTTACTGGACAGACCAAGAGACCCAGTACTTC
CASSYWTDQETQYF
>TRBV5-4|TRBD2|TRBJ2-7|-
TGTGCCAGCAGCTCCCATCGGGGGGGCGGATCTAGAGACGAGCAGTACTTC
CASSSHRGGGSRDEQYF
>TRBV2|TRBD1|TRBJ2-7|-
TGTGCCAGCAGTGTTACAGGGGTACGCGAGCAGTACTTC
CASSVTGVREQYF
>TRBV2|TRBD1|TRBJ1-5|-
TGTGCCAGCAGTGGGGACAGAGGAAGCAATCAGCCCCAGCATTTT
CASSGDRGSNQPQHF
>TRBV14|-|TRBJ2-5|-
TGTGCCAGCAGCCCCGGACAGAGGGCCCCAACGGCCCAGTACTTC
CASSPGQRAPTAQYF
>TRBV28|TRBD2|TRBJ2-1|once
TGTGCCAGCAGCGGACTAGCGGATTACAATGAGCAGTTCTTC
CASSGLADYNEQFF
>TRBV19|-|TRBJ2-2|-
TGTGCCAGTAGTATGGGGGGGGCTCGAACCGGGGAGCTGTTTTTT
CASSMGGARTGELFF
>TRBV28|-|TRBJ2-7|-
TGTGCCAGCAGTTTCCCTCGTGATCGGGGAAGCGCCTACGAGCAGTACTTC
CASSFPRDRGSAYEQYF
>TRBV9|TRBD1|TRBJ1-1|-
TGTGCCAGCAGCGCCCGACAGGGATCTCACGCTGAAGCTTTCTTT
CASSARQGSHAEAFF
>TRBV18|-|TRBJ1-3|-
TGTGCCAGCTCACCAGACAGAACCTATGGAAACACCATATATTTT
CASSPDRTYGNTIYF
>TRBV4-3|TRBD1|TRBJ2-7|-
TGCGCCAGCAGCCGGGGACAGGGGTACGAGCAGTACTTC
CASSRGQGYEQYF
>TRBV7-9|-|TRBJ2-4|once
TGTGCCAGCAGCTTAGGAGGGCCGGCGGTAAACATTCAGTACTTC
CASSLGGPAVNIQYF
>TRBV19|TRBD1|TRBJ2-7|-
TGTGCCAGTAGTATTGTCACGATCGGGACAGGAACCTACGAGCAGTACTTC
CASSIVTIGTGTYEQYF
>TRBV6-1|-|TRBJ2-3|-
TGTGCCAGCAGTGGGGTGAATTTGGAGCGCACAGATACGCAGTATTTT
CASSGVNLERTDTQYF
>TRBV7-9|TRBD2|TRBJ2-5|-
TGTGCCAGCAGACTGACAGCGGGAGGGGAAGAGACCCAGTACTTC
CASRLTAGGEETQYF
>TRBV5-1|-|TRBJ2-6|-
TGCGCCAGCAGCTTAAGGTTAGCTACCTCTGGGGCCAACGTCCTGACTTTC
CASSLRLATSGANVLTF
>TRBV19|-|TRBJ1-2|-
TGTGCCAGTAGTATGGGGGCCCACTATGGCTACACCTTC
CASSMGAHYGYTF
>TRBV18|TRBD1|TRBJ1-6|-
TGTGCCAGCTCATCCGGGACAGTCAATTCACCCCTCCACTTT
CASSSGTVNSPLHF
>TRBV5-1|-|TRBJ2-6|-
TGCGCCAGCAGCATTACAGGGACTGGGGCCAACGTCCTGACTTTC
CASSITGTGANVLTF
>TRBV9|TRBD1|TRBJ2-3|-
TGTGCCAGCAGCGTTAGACAGGGAAGTGGAACAGATACGCAGTATTTT
CASSVRQGSGTDTQYF
>TRBV7-3|-|TRBJ2-3|-
TGTGCCAGCAGCTTAGACAGGACTAGCACAGATACGCAGTATTTT
CASSLDRTSTDTQYF
>TRBV18|-|TRBJ1-5|-
TGTGCCAGCTCACCGGCACAGGGAGACAATCAGCCCCAGCATTTT
CASSPAQGDNQPQHF
>TRBV5-5|TRBD1|TRBJ2-7|-
TGTGCCAGCACCCGTGGGACAGGGGGTTCCTACGAGCAGTACTTC
CASTRGTGGSYEQYF
>TRBV2|-|TRBJ2-3|-
TGTGCCAGCAGCTCAGGGAGCACAGATACGCAGTATTTT
CASSSGSTDTQYF
>TRBV14|-|TRBJ2-1|-
TGTGCCAGCAGCCGACAGCGTCCCTCCTACAATGAGCAGTTCTTC
CASSRQRPSYNEQFF
>TRBV7-2|-|TRBJ2-1|-
TGTGCCAGCAGCTTAGGGGAGGGGGAAAATGAGCAGTTCTTC
CASSLGEGENEQFF
>TRBV19|TRBD2|TRBJ2-3|-
TGTGCCAGTAGCGAAACGAGGGGACTAGCGGGAGCGAGGAGCACAGATACGCAGTATTTT
CASSETRGLAGARSTDTQYF
>TRBV28|-|TRBJ2-3|-
TGTGCCAGCAGATTTATAGAGCCCGGCACAGATACGCAGTATTTT
CASRFIEPGTDTQYF
>TRBV5-1|-|TRBJ2-7|-
TGCGCCAGCAGGAAGACAGGGGAGGGCTTCTACGAGCAGTACTTC
CASRKTGEGFYEQYF
>TRBV7-3|-|TRBJ2-2|-
TGTGCCAGCAGGGCCACCGGGGAGCTGTTTTTT
CASRATGELFF
>TRBV19|TRBD2|TRBJ2-3|-
TGTGCCAGTAGTTCGCGGGGGAGCACAGATACGCAGTATTTT
CASSSRGSTDTQYF
>TRBV6-5|-|TRBJ2-3|-
TGTGCCAGCAGTTACAAGCGGCGGGATACGCAGTATTTT
CASSYKRRDTQYF
>TRBV7-3|-|TRBJ2-2|-
TGTGCCAGCAGCTCACGATACAGGGGGAGGGACACCGGGGAGCTGTTTTTT
CASSSRYRGRDTGELFF